What follows are 15 T cell receptor beta chains derived from one specimen sequenced in a study of untreated major depressive disorder. This table comes from immunoSEQ multiplex PCR, and its TCRdb copy is limited to in-frame clones, with some not included. The repertoire holds about 21,000 clones, with under 90% as singletons. Sequencing was done on a sample of CD4+ T cells from PBMCs. These receptors all come from a woman aged 35 to 49 in good health.

The chain uses TRBV19 and TRBJ1-3; D may be TRBD1 (6 bases). Trimming took 3 bases from V and 0 from J, leaving 9 bases between them. CDR1 and CDR2 from the germline V gene are LNHDA and SQIVND (reference sequence). This CDR3 has 15 residues. CDR3 nucleotides: TGTGCCAGTAGTATCCGGGACACCTCTGGAAACACCATATATTTT. Protein sequence: CASSIRDTSGNTIYF. The full variable domain, with the rest looked up from reference TRBV19 and TRBJ1-3, is DGGITQSPKYLFRKEGQNVTLSCEQNLNHDAMYWYRQDPGQGLRLIYYSQIVNDFQKGDIAEGYSVSREKKESFPLTVTSAQKNPTAFYLCASSIRDTSGNTIYFGEGSWLTVV.

The V call is TRBV15, the J call TRBJ2-7; D remains ambiguous. This CDR3 is 13 amino acids long. Germline V CDR1 and CDR2: LNHNV, YYDKDF (reference sequence). Trimming shortened V by 0 bases and J by 4 bases, and 7 bases separated the two germline ends. The CDR3 DNA is TGTGCCACCAGCAGAGATTTGGCGTACGAGCAGTACTTC. Its protein is CATSRDLAYEQYF.

The count of this clone is one. The gene calls are TRBV10-3 and TRBJ2-2, with 9 nucleotides matching TRBD1. With V trimmed by 8 bases and J by 5 bases, 6 bases remained unmatched. The CDR3 consists of 14 residues. Germline CDR1 reads ENHRY; CDR2 reads SYGVKD. The CDR3: CAIWGQGGTGELFF. The CDR3 DNA reads as TGTGCCATCTGGGGACAGGGAGGGACCGGGGAGCTGTTTTTT.

The gene calls are TRBV28 and TRBJ1-2; TRBD1 matches 9 bases. J was trimmed by 3 bases and V by 2 bases; bases with no gene match: 1. This CDR3 spans 14 amino acids. CDR1 is MDHEN and CDR2 is SYDVKM in the germline V gene. The CDR3 loop is CASSLGTGYYGYTF. The CDR3 coding sequence is TGTGCCAGCAGTTTAGGGACAGGGTACTATGGCTACACCTTC.

The gene calls are TRBV28 and TRBJ1-2; no clear D. Trimming pared 3 bases from V and 0 bases from J, leaving 8 bases between. Germline-derived CDR1 and CDR2 are MDHEN and SYDVKM. The CDR3 sequence is 14 residues long. The CDR3 loop is CASSLEGSNYGYTF. Here the CDR3 DNA reads TGTGCCAGCAGTTTGGAGGGTTCTAACTATGGCTACACCTTC.

This chain joins TRBV4-1 and TRBJ2-2, with 9 positions matching TRBD2. Germline V gene sequence: CDR1 MGHRA, CDR2 YSYEKL. Trimming took 1 base from V and 15 from J; bases not matched to a gene: 9. The CDR3 has 14 residues. The CDR3 region has the DNA TGCGCCAGCAGCCAAGTGGCACTAGCGGGCGGCGTGTTTTTT. Amino acid sequence: CASSQVALAGGVFF.

V usage is TRBV6-6 and J usage is TRBJ2-6; D might be TRBD1 (6 bases). Per the germline V gene, CDR1 is MNHNY and CDR2 is SVGAGI (reference sequence). The CDR3 spans 15 residues. V was trimmed by 5 bases and J by 2 bases, leaving 10 bases between them. The CDR3 DNA sequence: TGTGCCAGCAGTCGACAGGCAACTGGGGCCAACGTCCTGACTTTC. Residues: CASSRQATGANVLTF.

The rearrangement uses TRBV5-1 and TRBJ1-2; TRBD1 is a possible D gene (6 bases). The germline gives CDR1 SGHRS, CDR2 YFSETQ. There are 12 residues in the CDR3. With 3 bases removed from V and 5 bases from J, the gap between germline ends came to 8 bases. The CDR3 is CASSYTGYGYTF. The CDR3 bases are TGCGCCAGCAGCTACACAGGGTATGGCTACACCTTC.

The chain is built from TRBV10-2 and TRBJ1-1, with a tentative D call TRBD1 (5 bases). CDR1 is WSHSY and CDR2 is SAAADI in the germline V gene. The V gene lost 10 bases and the J gene lost 3 bases, with 24 bases spanning the gap. The CDR3 sequence is 16 residues long. The CDR3 DNA follows: TGCGCCACCGAACCCCAAGGGGCTGGGAGGGACACTGAAGCTTTCTTT. Translating gives CATEPQGAGRDTEAFF.

This clone was observed a few times. The chain carries TRBV5-1 and TRBJ1-1; tentatively, D is TRBD1 (6 bases). This CDR3 comprises 16 residues. V lost 7 bases, J lost 1 base, and 20 bases lay in between. The V gene's germline CDR1 is SGHRS and CDR2 YFSETQ. The CDR3 loop reads CASHNRDVGPNTEAFF. The DNA of the CDR3 is TGCGCCAGCCACAACAGGGATGTGGGACCGAACACTGAAGCTTTCTTT. The variable domain in full, with the rest retrieved from reference TRBV5-1 and TRBJ1-1, is KAGVTQTPRYLIKTRGQQVTLSCSPISGHRSVSWYQQTPGQGLQFLFEYFSETQRNKGNFPGRFSGRQFSNSRSEMNVSTLELGDSALYLCASHNRDVGPNTEAFFGQGTRLTVV.

This clone was counted a few times. The CDR3 bases are TGTGCCAGCAGCCAAGAAGGAGTTCTTTCCTACAATGAGCAGTTCTTC. Translation: CASSQEGVLSYNEQFF. The rearrangement joins TRBV4-2 to TRBJ2-1, with unresolved D. CDR1 is LGHNA, CDR2 YNFKEQ, per germline. There are 16 residues in the CDR3. V was clipped by 0 bases and J by 1 base, with 10 bases between them.

The rearrangement links TRBV5-1 to TRBJ2-7; D not certain. CDR3 length: 14 amino acids. Germline CDR1 is SGHRS and CDR2 is YFSETQ. The germline V and J ends were trimmed by 1 base and 0 bases, with 8 bases remaining between them. CDR3 region: CASSLSRSSYEQYF. The CDR3 nucleotides read TGCGCCAGCAGCTTGAGCCGGAGCTCCTACGAGCAGTACTTC.

The chain joins TRBV6-1 to TRBJ2-6; D remains unclear. Per the germline V gene, CDR1 is MNHNS and CDR2 is SASEGT. The V end lost 5 bases, the J end lost 7 bases, and 12 bases lay between the germline ends. This CDR3 spans 14 amino acids. The CDR3 sequence: CASSPRTVANVLTF. CDR3 DNA sequence: TGTGCCAGCAGTCCCCGGACGGTTGCCAACGTCCTGACTTTC.

The rearrangement links TRBV6-1 to TRBJ2-7, with 10 bases lining up with TRBD2. Trimming at V came to 2 bases and at J to 4 bases, leaving 2 bases not matched to a gene. The CDR3 is made up of 14 amino acids. Germline V gives CDR1 MNHNS, CDR2 SASEGT. DNA for the CDR3: TGTGCCAGCAGTGAACCGGGACTAGCGTACGAGCAGTACTTC. It codes for CASSEPGLAYEQYF.

The chain joins TRBV11-2 to TRBJ2-2; D possibly uses TRBD1 or TRBD2 (5 bases each). Germline assignment: CDR1 SGHAT and CDR2 FQNNGV. CDR3 length: 17 residues. V was trimmed by 8 bases and J by 3 bases, leaving 22 bases between them. CDR3 sequence reads: CASVLGRWDEYTGELFF. CDR3 nucleotides: TGTGCCAGCGTATTAGGCCGGTGGGACGAGTACACCGGGGAGCTGTTTTTT.